A selection of T cell receptor beta chains follows, all from one sample in a study of shared clonotypes between healthy human individuals. The method was immunoSEQ multiplex PCR; TCRdb's version includes in-frame clones alone and lacks a portion of them. The table records 750,000 to 1,000,000 clones, more than 85% of them present only once. Source material: naive CD8+ T cells sorted from blood. The receptor set was obtained from a man aged 25 to 45 in good health. Each CDR3 is given with its conserved first and last residue. The D gene is left open where the match is weak. Size tells how often a clone was seen (once, few, many) or the class of an expanded clone, and some rows leave it out.

clone_size	j_call	d_call	v_call	cdr3_nt	cdr3_aa
once	TRBJ1-1	NA	TRBV6-5	TGTGCCAGCAGTTACTCGATCGGGTTTAACACTGAAGCTTTCTTT	CASSYSIGFNTEAFF
NA	TRBJ2-1	TRBD2	TRBV27	TGTGCCAGCAGTAACCTGGGACTAGCGTTTGTTTATGAGCAGTTCTTC	CASSNLGLAFVYEQFF
NA	TRBJ2-4	NA	TRBV15	TGTGCCACCAGCAGTCCCCCTCCGGCCGTCATTCAGTACTTC	CATSSPPPAVIQYF
NA	TRBJ1-1	NA	TRBV28	TGTGCCAGCAGTTTCCGGAACACTGAAGCTTTCTTT	CASSFRNTEAFF
NA	TRBJ1-5	NA	TRBV28	TGTGCCAGCAGTTCTCTCAGGGTTGAGAGCAATCAGCCCCAGCATTTT	CASSSLRVESNQPQHF
once	TRBJ2-1	TRBD1	TRBV5-1	TGCGCCAGCAGCTGGGGACAGCACAATGAGCAGTTCTTC	CASSWGQHNEQFF
NA	TRBJ1-1	NA	TRBV7-2	TGTGCCAGCAGCTCCCCGGGGTATCTGAACACTGAAGCTTTCTTT	CASSSPGYLNTEAFF
NA	TRBJ1-1	NA	TRBV28	TGTGCCAGCAGCCACGGCGGGGTAGCGGGCGGAGCTTTCTTT	CASSHGGVAGGAFF
NA	TRBJ1-5	NA	TRBV6-6	TGTGCCAGCAAACTCGGGGGGGGCGCGGGTCAGCCCCAGCATTTT	CASKLGGGAGQPQHF
NA	TRBJ2-2	NA	TRBV5-6	TGTGCCAGCAGCTTTATTGAGAACACCGGGGAGCTGTTTTTT	CASSFIENTGELFF
NA	TRBJ2-3	NA	TRBV5-1	TGCGCCAGCAGCTATCAGGGCTCGAACACAGATACGCAGTATTTT	CASSYQGSNTDTQYF
NA	TRBJ2-1	NA	TRBV7-9	TGTGCCAGCAGCTTAGTTAGCAATGAGCAGTTCTTC	CASSLVSNEQFF
NA	TRBJ2-1	TRBD1	TRBV11-2	TGTGCCAGCCTCCCGGGACAGGGCAACAATGAGCAGTTCTTC	CASLPGQGNNEQFF
NA	TRBJ2-2	NA	TRBV9	TGTGCCAGCAGCGTAGAAGGGAACACCGGGGAGCTGTTTTTT	CASSVEGNTGELFF
NA	TRBJ2-1	NA	TRBV30	TGTGCCTGGAGTGTATTTGTGGGGAGTGAGCAGTTCTTC	CAWSVFVGSEQFF
NA	TRBJ2-1	TRBD2	TRBV5-3	TGTGCCAGAAGCCACGGGACTAGTTGCAATGAGCAGTTCTTC	CARSHGTSCNEQFF
NA	TRBJ2-7	TRBD2	TRBV7-2	TGTGCCAGCAGCCCCAGCGGGATCTCCTACGAGCAGTACTTC	CASSPSGISYEQYF
NA	TRBJ2-7	NA	TRBV10-1	TGCGCCAGCAGTGGGTCCGCGGGAGGACAGGAAAGTTACGAGCAGTACTTC	CASSGSAGGQESYEQYF
NA	TRBJ1-1	NA	TRBV7-9	TGTGCCAGCAGCTTATTTGGGGGATTAGGCTCTGAAGCTTTCTTT	CASSLFGGLGSEAFF
NA	TRBJ2-2	TRBD2	TRBV18	TGTGCCAGCTCACCACCCGGACTAGGGTACACCGGGGAGCTGTTTTTT	CASSPPGLGYTGELFF
NA	TRBJ2-3	NA	TRBV29-1	TGCAGCGTTGGGAGGGCCCCCGCAGATACGCAGTATTTT	CSVGRAPADTQYF
NA	TRBJ2-7	NA	TRBV19	TGTGCCAGTAGTATGGGTAGGGGCCAACCGAGGTACTTC	CASSMGRGQPRYF
NA	TRBJ2-7	NA	TRBV4-1	TGCGCCAGCAGCCAAGATGGGTGGCCGAGCTCCTACGAGCAGTACTTC	CASSQDGWPSSYEQYF
NA	TRBJ2-7	TRBD2	TRBV27	TGTGCCAGCAGTTTTGCGGGAGACCCCTACGAGCAGTACTTC	CASSFAGDPYEQYF
NA	TRBJ2-7	TRBD2	TRBV27	TGTGCCAGCACCAAAATGGGCGGGAGGACGGCCTACGAGCAGTACTTC	CASTKMGGRTAYEQYF
few	TRBJ1-5	TRBD1	TRBV28	TGTGCCAGCAGTATAGGACAGGGACGTCAGCCCCAGCATTTT	CASSIGQGRQPQHF
NA	TRBJ2-3	NA	TRBV7-8	TGTGCCAGCAGCCCAGGGGGGGACGGGGTAGATACGCAGTATTTT	CASSPGGDGVDTQYF
once	TRBJ1-5	TRBD1	TRBV7-8	TGTGCCAGCAGCCCCGAGGGTACCCAGGGGGCCCAGCATTTT	CASSPEGTQGAQHF
NA	TRBJ2-2	NA	TRBV6-6	TGTGCCAGCTCAATAGGAGGGGACACCGGGGAGCTGTTTTTT	CASSIGGDTGELFF
NA	TRBJ1-1	NA	TRBV5-5	TGTGCCAGCAGCTTGGTGTCATTCGGGCTGAACACTGAAGCTTTCTTT	CASSLVSFGLNTEAFF
NA	TRBJ2-1	TRBD2	TRBV9	TGTGCCAGCAGCGTAGTGGGACTAGCGGACAATGAGCAGTTCTTC	CASSVVGLADNEQFF
NA	TRBJ2-1	TRBD2	TRBV7-3	TGTGCCAGCAGCTTAAATGATGCTGGGACTAGCTGGGGAAATGAGCAGTTCTTC	CASSLNDAGTSWGNEQFF
NA	TRBJ1-1	TRBD1	TRBV6-1	TGTGCCAGCAGCCTGACAGGGGTTCGTGAAGCTTTCTTT	CASSLTGVREAFF
NA	TRBJ2-7	TRBD1	TRBV4-3	TGCGCCAGCAGCCAAGTCCTGACAGGGGACTACGAGCAGTACTTC	CASSQVLTGDYEQYF
NA	TRBJ2-1	TRBD2	TRBV27	TGTGCCAGCAGAATAGCGGGAGTCCCCTACAATGAGCAGTTCTTC	CASRIAGVPYNEQFF